This entry describes one T cell receptor beta chain. Its antigen is unidentified. On cycle 4 day 1 and cycle 7 day 1, as well as at baseline, blood was sampled. This sample is drawn from a study of OX40 agonist ivuxolimab in advanced cancers. Study context: Patients assigned to dose escalation were diagnosed with hepatocellular carcinoma, melanoma, renal cell or head and neck cancer. Males comprised around 80% of the group, whose mean age was approximately 60 years (range roughly 20 to 85). Study-level points and caveats: The mean number of expanded clones was higher in CD8+ T cells than in CD4+.

Data came from immunoSEQ multiplex PCR; TCRdb stores just in-frame clones and leaves some out. The data contain tens of thousands of clones, around 73% of them singletons. V trimming: 6 bases; J trimming: 2 bases; junction bases outside the gene matches: 8. CDR3 length equals 15 residues. Germline CDR1 reads GTSNPN; CDR2 reads SVGIG (reference sequence). The TCR comes from an adult with an advanced solid tumor such as melanoma, head and neck, liver or kidney cancer. This rearrangement joins TRBV30 to TRBJ1-5, with 9 bases that match TRBD1. The sample was CD4+ or CD8+ T cells sorted from blood, taken in a trial of the OX40 agonist ivuxolimab. CDR3 DNA: TGTGCCTGCACCTACCGGACAGGGGGCAATCAGCCCCAGCATTTT. Protein product: CACTYRTGGNQPQHF.